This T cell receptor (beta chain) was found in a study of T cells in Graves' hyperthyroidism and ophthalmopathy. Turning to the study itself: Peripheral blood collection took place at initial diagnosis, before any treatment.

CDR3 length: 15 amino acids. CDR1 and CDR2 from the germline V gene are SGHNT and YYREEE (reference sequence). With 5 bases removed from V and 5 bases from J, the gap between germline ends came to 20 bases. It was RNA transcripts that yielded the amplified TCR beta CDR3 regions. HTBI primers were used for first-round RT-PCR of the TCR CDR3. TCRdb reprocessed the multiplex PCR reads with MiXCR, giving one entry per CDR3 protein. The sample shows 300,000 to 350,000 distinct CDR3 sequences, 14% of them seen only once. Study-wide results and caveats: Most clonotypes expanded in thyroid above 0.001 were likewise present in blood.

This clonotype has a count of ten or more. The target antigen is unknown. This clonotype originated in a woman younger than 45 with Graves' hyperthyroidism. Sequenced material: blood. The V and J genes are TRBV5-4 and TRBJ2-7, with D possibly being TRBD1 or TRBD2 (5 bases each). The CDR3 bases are TGTGCCAGCAGTTTCGGGGCAGGTAGTTTCGACGAGCAGTACTTC. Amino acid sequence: CASSFGAGSFDEQYF.